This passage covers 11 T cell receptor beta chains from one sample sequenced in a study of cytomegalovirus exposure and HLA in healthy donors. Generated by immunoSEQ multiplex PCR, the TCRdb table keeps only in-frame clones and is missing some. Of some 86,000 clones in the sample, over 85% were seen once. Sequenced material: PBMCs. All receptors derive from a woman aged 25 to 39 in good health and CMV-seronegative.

The CDR3 DNA reads TGTGCCAGCAGTATAAGCCGGGATAACTACGAGCAGTACTTC. Protein: CASSISRDNYEQYF. The chain carries TRBV6-1 and TRBJ2-7; D possibly corresponds to TRBD2 (5 bases). The CDR3 runs 14 residues. The V gene lost 5 bases and the J gene lost 3 bases, with 14 bases spanning the gap. The germline V gene has CDR1 MNHNS and CDR2 SASEGT.

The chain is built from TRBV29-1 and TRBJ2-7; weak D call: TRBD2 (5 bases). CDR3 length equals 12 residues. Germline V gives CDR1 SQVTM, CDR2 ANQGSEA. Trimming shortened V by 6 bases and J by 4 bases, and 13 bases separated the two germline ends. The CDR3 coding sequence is TGCAGCGTCGGACCTGGGAGTTACGAGCAGTACTTC. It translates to CSVGPGSYEQYF.

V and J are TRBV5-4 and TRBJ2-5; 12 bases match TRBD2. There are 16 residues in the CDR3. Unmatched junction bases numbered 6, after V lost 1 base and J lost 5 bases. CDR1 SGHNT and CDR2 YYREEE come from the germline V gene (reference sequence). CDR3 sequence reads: CASSLRLAGGVETQYF. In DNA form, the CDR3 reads TGTGCCAGCAGCTTGCGGCTAGCGGGAGGGGTGGAGACCCAGTACTTC.

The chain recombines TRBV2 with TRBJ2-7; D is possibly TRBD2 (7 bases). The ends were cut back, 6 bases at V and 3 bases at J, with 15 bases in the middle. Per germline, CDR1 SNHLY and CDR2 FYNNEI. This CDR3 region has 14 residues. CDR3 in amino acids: CASRRGGDLYEQYF. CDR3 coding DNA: TGTGCCAGCAGGAGAGGGGGGGATCTCTACGAGCAGTACTTC.

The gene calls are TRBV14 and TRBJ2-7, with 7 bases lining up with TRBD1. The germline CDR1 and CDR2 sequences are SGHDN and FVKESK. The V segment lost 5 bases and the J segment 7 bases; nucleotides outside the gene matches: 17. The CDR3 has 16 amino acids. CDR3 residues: CASSLRPGQISGEQYF. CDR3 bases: TGTGCCAGCAGCTTGCGCCCGGGACAGATCTCGGGGGAGCAGTACTTC.

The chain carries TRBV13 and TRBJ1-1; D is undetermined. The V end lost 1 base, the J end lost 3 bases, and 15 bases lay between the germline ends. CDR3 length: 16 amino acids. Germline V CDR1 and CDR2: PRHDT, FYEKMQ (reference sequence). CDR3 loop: CASSLVQGPEDTEAFF. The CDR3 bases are TGTGCCAGCAGCTTAGTGCAAGGGCCGGAGGACACTGAAGCTTTCTTT.

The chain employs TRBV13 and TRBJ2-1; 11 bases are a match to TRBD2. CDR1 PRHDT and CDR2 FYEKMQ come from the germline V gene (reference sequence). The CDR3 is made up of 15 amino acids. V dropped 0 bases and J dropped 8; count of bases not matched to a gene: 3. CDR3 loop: CASSLGLAGEYEQFF. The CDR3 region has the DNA TGTGCCAGCAGCTTAGGACTAGCGGGAGAGTATGAGCAGTTCTTC.

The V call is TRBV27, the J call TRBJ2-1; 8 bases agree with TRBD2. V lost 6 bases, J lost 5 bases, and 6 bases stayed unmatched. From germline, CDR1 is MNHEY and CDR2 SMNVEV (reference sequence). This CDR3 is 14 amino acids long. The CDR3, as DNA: TGTGCCAGCAGGGGCGGGGGGCCCCACAATGAGCAGTTCTTC. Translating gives CASRGGGPHNEQFF.

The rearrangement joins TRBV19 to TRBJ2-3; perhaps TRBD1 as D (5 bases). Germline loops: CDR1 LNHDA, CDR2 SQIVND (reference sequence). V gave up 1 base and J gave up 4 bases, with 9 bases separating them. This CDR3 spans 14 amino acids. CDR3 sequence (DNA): TGTGCCAGTAGTATAGCAAAGGGGTCAGATACGCAGTATTTT. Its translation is CASSIAKGSDTQYF.

This CDR3 is CASSGGSEDRRGSGNTIYF. DNA of the CDR3: TGCGCCAGCAGCGGGGGGTCCGAGGACAGGAGGGGCTCTGGAAACACCATATATTTT. The chain uses TRBV5-1 and TRBJ1-3; 7 positions agree with TRBD1. In germline, CDR1 is SGHRS, CDR2 YFSETQ. V was pared by 4 bases and J by 0 bases, with 16 bases of the junction left unmatched. CDR3 length equals 19 residues.

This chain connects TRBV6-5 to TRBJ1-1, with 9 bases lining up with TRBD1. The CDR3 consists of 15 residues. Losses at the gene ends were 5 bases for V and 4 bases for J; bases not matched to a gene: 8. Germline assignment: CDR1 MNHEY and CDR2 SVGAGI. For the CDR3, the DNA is TGTGCCAGCAGTACGGACAGGGGTCGGGGCACTGAAGCTTTCTTT. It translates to CASSTDRGRGTEAFF.